The clone carrying this T cell receptor (beta chain) came up many times. The CDR3 extends over 16 amino acids. Germline V gene lookup returns CDR1 DFQATT and CDR2 SNEGSKA (reference sequence). The ends lost 3 bases at V and 0 bases at J; junction bases unmatched: 10. The data originate from a study of early T cells in non-severe SARS-CoV-2 infection. As for the study in general: Investigators sequenced bulk RNA drawn from unsorted whole blood, and chains remained unpaired.

TCRdb called the 5' RACE reads again in MiXCR, with one record for every CDR3 protein. Altogether around 50,000 distinct CDR3 sequences are present, about 4.1% being singletons, with the ten largest covering 6%. This clonotype was obtained from an adult who was a healthcare worker with PCR-confirmed SARS-CoV-2 infection or an uninfected control (not recorded which). The chain couples TRBV20-1 to TRBJ2-7; 8 bases map to TRBD2. Material: whole blood. CDR3 sequence reads: CSASRLDSGTSYEQYF. DNA for the CDR3: TGCAGTGCTAGTAGACTAGATAGCGGGACCTCCTACGAGCAGTACTTC.